The T cell receptor beta chain described here comes from a study of CD8 T cells in ankylosing spondylitis. Study-wide findings and caveats: Matched synovial fluid from ankylosing spondylitis patients was reported to be enriched for disease-linked clones. What appeared characteristic of ankylosing spondylitis blood was a TCR beta motif of about eight highly homologous variants. Peripheral blood samples showed relatively rare disease-linked clones, and these clones were CD8+. Previous work reported some of these motif variants in the synovial fluid and blood of reactive arthritis.

Construction of TCR beta libraries was performed using quantitative 5'-RACE with molecular barcodes. TCRdb reprocessed the 5' RACE reads via MiXCR and lists one record per CDR3 protein. The table includes some 400,000 distinct CDR3 sequences, about 22% detected once. Germline V lookup: CDR1 SGDLS, CDR2 YYNGEE. After removal of 0 bases from V and 12 bases from J, the junction contained 1 base not matched to a gene. There are 12 residues in the CDR3. In the case of this clonotype: Its target is unknown.

The origin of this receptor is a male donor with ankylosing spondylitis. Sequencing was performed on blood, either unsorted or a sorted T cell fraction (not recorded which). V is TRBV9 and J is TRBJ2-1; 9 bases fit TRBD2. For the CDR3, the DNA is TGTGCCAGCAGCGTAGTAGCGGGAGTGCAGTTCTTC. Amino acid sequence: CASSVVAGVQFF.